This passage covers 31 T cell receptor beta chains from one sample sequenced in a study of cytomegalovirus exposure and HLA in healthy donors. Primers for the PCR totalled 60 Vbeta and 13 Jbeta. Produced via immunoSEQ multiplex PCR; TCRdb's table is partial and in-frame only. The sample contains around 100,000 clones, roughly 69% of which appear only once. Sequencing input: PBMCs. These receptors all come from a young woman in good health and CMV-seronegative.

J is TRBJ2-1 and V is TRBV29-1; D remains unclear. This CDR3 comprises 15 residues. From germline, CDR1 is SQVTM and CDR2 ANQGSEA. Trimming shortened V by 4 bases and J by 2 bases, and 15 bases separated the two germline ends. The CDR3 DNA is TGCAGCGTTGTTTCGCTAGGTGGTACCTACAATGAGCAGTTCTTC. It encodes CSVVSLGGTYNEQFF.

In its sample, this clone was seen once. V gene TRBV7-2 combines with J gene TRBJ2-1, with D tentatively TRBD1 (6 bases). Germline CDR1 SGHTA, CDR2 FQGNSA. The V and J ends lost 5 bases and 0 bases respectively, with 11 bases between them. CDR3 length: 15 residues. This CDR3 is CASSPRDNSYNEQFF. The DNA of the CDR3 is TGTGCCAGCAGCCCCCGGGACAACTCCTACAATGAGCAGTTCTTC.

Only a few counts were recorded for this clone. This CDR3 is CASSLVLGGRSYNEQFF. DNA for the CDR3: TGTGCCAGCAGCTTAGTTCTCGGCGGGAGGTCCTACAATGAGCAGTTCTTC. The chain has TRBV7-8 and TRBJ2-1; 8 bases agree with TRBD2. The CDR3 runs 17 residues. CDR1 SGHVS and CDR2 FQNEAQ come from the germline V gene. J gave up 1 base and V 1 base, and 6 bases lay outside the gene matches.

The count of this clone is one. The gene calls are TRBV6-1 and TRBJ1-5; 7 bases fit TRBD1. After removal of 1 base from V and 3 bases from J, the junction contained 3 bases not matched to a gene. The CDR3 spans 15 residues. Germline V gene lookup returns CDR1 MNHNS and CDR2 SASEGT. The CDR3, as DNA: TGTGCCAGCAGTGAAGTGACAGGGTTCAATCAGCCCCAGCATTTT. This gives the protein CASSEVTGFNQPQHF.

This clone was seen a few times. The rearrangement uses TRBV5-1 and TRBJ2-7, with 11 bases lining up with TRBD2. The length of the CDR3 is 14 residues. J gave up 4 bases and V 4 bases, and 4 bases lay outside the gene matches. Looked up from germline, CDR1 is SGHRS and CDR2 is YFSETQ. CDR3 sequence reads: CASSMLAGGYEQYF. The CDR3 DNA reads as TGCGCCAGCAGCATGCTAGCGGGAGGTTACGAGCAGTACTTC.

The rearrangement uses TRBV9 and TRBJ2-4, with D maybe TRBD2 (6 bases). CDR3 length equals 14 residues. Trimming pared 0 bases from V and 8 bases from J, leaving 12 bases between. The germline V gene encodes CDR1 SGDLS and CDR2 YYNGEE. The CDR3 DNA reads TGTGCCAGCAGCGTAGTCGGGGGAAGGGACATTCAGTACTTC. Encoded protein: CASSVVGGRDIQYF.

The chain uses TRBV19 and TRBJ2-7, with 7 nucleotides matching TRBD2. This CDR3 region has 14 residues. V shed 0 bases, J shed 6 bases, and the junction held 5 bases outside the gene matches. Germline V gene sequence: CDR1 LNHDA, CDR2 SQIVND (reference sequence). CDR3: CASSIDQRGGEQYF. As DNA, the CDR3 is TGTGCCAGTAGTATAGATCAGCGGGGAGGCGAGCAGTACTTC.

Worth noting for this clone: This specimen includes other DNA sequences encoding the same CDR3. The rearrangement joins TRBV5-1 to TRBJ2-3; no reliable D call. This CDR3 has 12 residues. V was trimmed by 2 bases and J by 3 bases, leaving 4 bases between them. Germline V gives CDR1 SGHRS, CDR2 YFSETQ. The CDR3 protein is CASSFLTDTQYF. CDR3 coding DNA: TGCGCCAGCAGCTTTCTGACAGATACGCAGTATTTT. The complete variable domain, with remaining parts taken from reference TRBV5-1 and TRBJ2-3, reads KAGVTQTPRYLIKTRGQQVTLSCSPISGHRSVSWYQQTPGQGLQFLFEYFSETQRNKGNFPGRFSGRQFSNSRSEMNVSTLELGDSALYLCASSFLTDTQYFGPGTRLTVL.

The chain carries TRBV19 and TRBJ2-1; the D gene is possibly TRBD1 (5 bases). V gave up 3 bases and J gave up 8 bases, with 8 bases separating them. Germline V lookup: CDR1 LNHDA, CDR2 SQIVND (reference sequence). This CDR3 spans 12 amino acids. The CDR3 sequence is CASSMEGDEQFF. DNA for the CDR3: TGTGCCAGTAGTATGGAAGGGGATGAGCAGTTCTTC. Full variable domain (missing parts from reference TRBV19 and TRBJ2-1): DGGITQSPKYLFRKEGQNVTLSCEQNLNHDAMYWYRQDPGQGLRLIYYSQIVNDFQKGDIAEGYSVSREKKESFPLTVTSAQKNPTAFYLCASSMEGDEQFFGPGTRLTVL.

This clone was recorded once. The chain is built from TRBV6-5 and TRBJ2-1; 11 positions match TRBD2. CDR3 length: 16 residues. The J segment lost 9 bases and the V segment lost 2 bases, leaving 9 bases of the junction unmatched. Germline lookup yields CDR1 MNHEY and CDR2 SVGAGI. CDR3 sequence reads: CASSYTRLAGPSEQFF. CDR3 DNA: TGTGCCAGCAGTTACACAAGACTAGCGGGACCCAGTGAGCAGTTCTTC.

This clone was found a few times. J is TRBJ2-1 and V is TRBV5-1; 14 bases agree with TRBD2. Trimming took 4 bases from V and 0 from J; bases not matched to a gene: 0. Germline CDR1 and CDR2: SGHRS and YFSETQ. CDR3 length: 16 amino acids. CDR3 in amino acids: CASSGTSGSSYNEQFF. For the CDR3, the DNA is TGCGCCAGCAGCGGGACTAGCGGGAGCTCCTACAATGAGCAGTTCTTC.

CDR3 nucleotides: TGTGCCAGCAGGGTAGCGGGAAGCCAAGAGACCCAGTACTTC. Translation gives CASRVAGSQETQYF. The V gene is TRBV28, the J gene TRBJ2-5; 8 bases line up with TRBD2. The V gene end was trimmed by 6 bases and the J gene end by 1 base; junction bases not matched to a gene: 4. CDR3 length: 14 amino acids. The germline V gene encodes CDR1 MDHEN and CDR2 SYDVKM.

The chain carries TRBV6-5 and TRBJ1-2; the D is unclear. Germline CDR1 and CDR2: MNHEY and SVGAGI. The ends were cut back, 2 bases at V and 4 bases at J, with 8 bases in the middle. The CDR3 runs to 13 residues. DNA for the CDR3: TGTGCCAGCAGTTACGCCGAGGGCTATGGCTACACCTTC. Translating gives CASSYAEGYGYTF.

This chain links TRBV15 with TRBJ2-3; D gene uncertain. The CDR3 is 16 amino acids. Germline CDR1 LNHNV, CDR2 YYDKDF (reference sequence). V dropped 1 base and J dropped 2 bases, with 13 bases sitting between them. CDR3 amino acids: CATSRGALAFTDTQYF. CDR3 DNA: TGTGCCACCAGCAGAGGGGCGCTGGCCTTCACAGATACGCAGTATTTT.

The CDR3 reads CASSDSGGSYEQYF. In DNA, the CDR3 is TGTGCCAGCAGTGATTCGGGAGGCTCCTACGAGCAGTACTTC. The chain links TRBV2 to TRBJ2-7; TRBD2 matches at 7 bases. Per germline, CDR1 SNHLY and CDR2 FYNNEI. The CDR3 has 14 amino acids. Trimming took 3 bases from V and 0 from J; bases not matched to a gene: 2.

The J gene is TRBJ2-5, the V gene TRBV5-1; TRBD1 agrees at 8 bases. CDR1 is SGHRS, CDR2 YFSETQ, per germline. The CDR3 extends over 15 amino acids. Trimming took 2 bases from V and 5 from J; bases not matched to a gene: 8. CDR3 nucleotide sequence: TGCGCCAGCAGCTTTATTGACAGGGGAGAGGAGACCCAGTACTTC. It translates to CASSFIDRGEETQYF. The whole variable domain, filled in from reference TRBV5-1 and TRBJ2-5, reads KAGVTQTPRYLIKTRGQQVTLSCSPISGHRSVSWYQQTPGQGLQFLFEYFSETQRNKGNFPGRFSGRQFSNSRSEMNVSTLELGDSALYLCASSFIDRGEETQYFGPGTRLLVL.

J is TRBJ2-3 and V is TRBV11-2; 7 positions match TRBD2. Germline CDR1 reads SGHAT; CDR2 reads FQNNGV. V was pared by 1 base and J by 6 bases, with 10 bases of the junction left unmatched. This CDR3 is 16 amino acids long. CDR3 in amino acids: CASSLVYAGVGDTQYF. CDR3 sequence (DNA): TGTGCCAGCAGCTTAGTGTATGCGGGAGTAGGCGATACGCAGTATTTT.

This clone was picked up one time. This chain connects TRBV7-2 to TRBJ2-5, with 8 nucleotides matching TRBD1. This CDR3 is built from 15 residues. Per the germline V gene, CDR1 is SGHTA and CDR2 is FQGNSA. Germline trimming cut 1 base from V and 7 bases from J; bases unmatched to any gene: 8. This chain's CDR3 is CASSLGVQGVGTQYF. The CDR3 bases are TGTGCCAGCAGCTTAGGGGTACAGGGGGTTGGGACCCAGTACTTC.

The rearrangement uses TRBV4-1 and TRBJ1-1; D unclear. V was clipped by 1 base and J by 6 bases, with 15 bases between them. CDR3 length equals 15 residues. The germline gives CDR1 MGHRA, CDR2 YSYEKL. The CDR3 DNA follows: TGCGCCAGCAGCCAAGTTAGCCCCCTCAGCGCTGAAGCTTTCTTT. Translated: CASSQVSPLSAEAFF.

This chain joins TRBV5-8 and TRBJ1-3, with a tentative D call TRBD1 (5 bases). Trimming took off 2 bases at V and 2 bases at J, with 8 bases between the two ends. The CDR3 totals 14 residues. CDR1 and CDR2 from the germline V gene are SGHTS and YDEGEE. CDR3 protein: CASSFRRAGNTIYF. The DNA of the CDR3 is TGTGCCAGCAGCTTTCGCAGGGCTGGAAACACCATATATTTT. The full variable domain, completed using reference TRBV5-8 and TRBJ1-3, is EAGVTQSPTHLIKTRGQQATLRCSPISGHTSVYWYQQALGLGLQFLLWYDEGEERNRGNFPPRFSGRQFPNYSSELNVNALELEDSALYLCASSFRRAGNTIYFGEGSWLTVV.

This clone was seen more than once but under ten times. V gene TRBV28 combines with J gene TRBJ1-1; TRBD1 matches at 7 bases. The CDR3 runs to 13 residues. The trim removed 6 bases at V and 3 bases at J, leaving 4 bases unmatched. CDR1 MDHEN and CDR2 SYDVKM come from the germline V gene. The CDR3 region is CASRRTGDTEAFF. The CDR3 DNA follows: TGTGCCAGCAGGCGCACAGGGGACACTGAAGCTTTCTTT. Using reference TRBV28 and TRBJ1-1 for the parts outside the CDR3, the full variable domain is DVKVTQSSRYLVKRTGEKVFLECVQDMDHENMFWYRQDPGLGLRLIYFSYDVKMKEKGDIPEGYSVSREKKERFSLILESASTNQTSMYLCASRRTGDTEAFFGQGTRLTVV.

The chain links TRBV18 to TRBJ2-1; the match to TRBD2 covers 10 bases. This CDR3 contains 15 residues. Losses at the gene ends were 6 bases for V and 3 bases for J; bases not matched to a gene: 5. Germline V CDR1 and CDR2: KGHSH, LQKENI. CDR3: CASSFSGRDYNEQFF. The CDR3 DNA reads TGTGCCAGCTCTTTCAGCGGGAGGGACTACAATGAGCAGTTCTTC.

The rearrangement uses TRBV14 and TRBJ2-7, with 7 bases identical to TRBD1. CDR3 length equals 16 residues. The germline V gene has CDR1 SGHDN and CDR2 FVKESK. The trim removed 0 bases at V and 5 bases at J, leaving 10 bases unmatched. The CDR3 sequence is CASSQELRQGVNEQYF. The CDR3 DNA is TGTGCCAGCAGCCAAGAGTTGCGTCAGGGGGTTAACGAGCAGTACTTC.

In this sample, this clone turned up once. The chain links TRBV7-2 to TRBJ2-7; a possible D gene is TRBD2 (5 bases). Trimming cost V 5 bases and J 7 bases, with 15 bases left between them. The germline V gene encodes CDR1 SGHTA and CDR2 FQGNSA. The CDR3 has 13 residues. The CDR3 coding sequence is TGTGCCAGCAGCACCCGACGGGGTGTAGAGCAGTACTTC. Translated: CASSTRRGVEQYF.

The V and J genes are TRBV7-2 and TRBJ2-7, with TRBD1 identical over 7 bases. This CDR3 has 13 amino acids. Germline V gives CDR1 SGHTA, CDR2 FQGNSA. V lost 4 bases, J lost 6 bases, and 6 bases stayed unmatched. Written as DNA, the CDR3 is TGTGCCAGCAGCTCCGGGACAGTAGGCGAGCAGTACTTC. Its protein is CASSSGTVGEQYF.

The genes are TRBV4-1 and TRBJ1-6, with TRBD1 identical over 7 bases. Germline-derived CDR1 and CDR2 are MGHRA and YSYEKL. The CDR3 is made up of 16 amino acids. V gave up 3 bases and J gave up 5 bases; unmatched junction bases: 7. The CDR3, as DNA: TGCGCCAGCAGCCAGGGCAACAGGGGACATAATTCACCCCTCCACTTT. This sequence encodes CASSQGNRGHNSPLHF.

The chain couples TRBV19 to TRBJ2-7; the match to TRBD1 covers 8 bases. The CDR3 has 15 residues. V shed 4 bases, J shed 2 bases, and the junction held 7 bases outside the gene matches. Germline CDR1 reads LNHDA; CDR2 reads SQIVND (reference sequence). CDR3 DNA: TGTGCCAGTAGTAAAGCGACAGGGGAAACCTACGAGCAGTACTTC. It specifies CASSKATGETYEQYF.

This sequence joins TRBV12-5 and TRBJ2-4; 7 bases fit TRBD2. Germline CDR1 is LGHNT and CDR2 is FRNRAP. Unmatched junction bases numbered 7, after V lost 8 bases and J lost 0 bases. The CDR3 contains 15 residues. The CDR3 loop reads CASCLADLAKNIQYF. CDR3 nucleotides: TGTGCTAGTTGTCTAGCGGACCTAGCCAAAAACATTCAGTACTTC.

Written as DNA, the CDR3 is TGTGCCAGCAGTTCGTCTTCCTACGAGCAGTACTTC. This codes for CASSSSSYEQYF. V is TRBV6-6 and J is TRBJ2-7; D is unclear. Germline values: CDR1 MNHNY, CDR2 SVGAGI (reference sequence). The length of the CDR3 is 12 residues. The germline V and J ends were trimmed by 4 bases and 1 base, with 5 bases remaining between them.

V and J are TRBV5-1 and TRBJ2-1; 7 nucleotides match TRBD2. Per germline, CDR1 SGHRS and CDR2 YFSETQ. The CDR3 sequence is 15 residues long. Germline trimming cut 4 bases from V and 5 bases from J; bases unmatched to any gene: 9. The CDR3 spells CASSPWGEGHNEQFF. CDR3 nucleotide sequence: TGCGCCAGCAGCCCGTGGGGGGAGGGCCACAATGAGCAGTTCTTC.

The genes are TRBV10-3 and TRBJ1-4, with no clear D. The ends were cut back, 4 bases at V and 3 bases at J, with 12 bases in the middle. Germline values: CDR1 ENHRY, CDR2 SYGVKD. The CDR3 extends over 15 amino acids. The CDR3 protein is CAISVREPPNEKLFF. CDR3 in DNA: TGTGCCATCAGTGTGAGGGAGCCTCCTAATGAAAAACTGTTTTTT.